The next 14 T cell receptor beta chains were all read from a single sample in a study of CD8 T cells in Susac syndrome. Random hexamers primed reverse transcription of roughly 0.5 to 1 ug RNA. Each CDR3 protein is one row after TCRdb ran MiXCR on the immunoSEQ multiplex PCR reads. The data hold more than 80,000 distinct CDR3 sequences, with approximately 94% observed a single time. The sequenced material came from CD8+ T cells from PBMCs. The receptors come from a human donor with Susac syndrome.

This clonotype has more than one count but fewer than ten. The chain carries TRBV7-3 and TRBJ2-3; 12 bases line up with TRBD2. V dropped 7 bases and J dropped 8; count of bases not matched to a gene: 13. Per the germline V gene, CDR1 is SGHTA and CDR2 is FQGTGA. The CDR3 covers 16 residues. The CDR3 DNA follows: TGTGCCAGCATGTCCGGACTAGCGGGGATTGAGGGTACGCAGTATTTT. This encodes CASMSGLAGIEGTQYF.

The CDR3 DNA sequence: TGTGCCAGCAGTGCCGGGCCCAGGAATGAGCAGTTCTTC. Amino acids: CASSAGPRNEQFF. This chain uses TRBV12-3 or TRBV12-4 with TRBJ2-1; D is undetermined. The CDR3 consists of 13 residues. Deletions cut 5 bases from V and 7 bases from J, with 12 bases between.

The V and J genes are TRBV4-3 and TRBJ2-7; tentatively, D is TRBD1 or TRBD2 (6 bases each). V lost 2 bases and J lost 2, with 10 bases in between. CDR3 length: 14 residues. Germline-derived CDR1 and CDR2 are LGHNA and YSLEER. The CDR3 region is CASSQQGGTYEQYF. The CDR3 nucleotides read TGCGCCAGCAGCCAACAAGGGGGGACCTACGAGCAGTACTTC.

The chain employs TRBV3-1 and TRBJ2-1; D is possibly TRBD1 (6 bases). The germline gives CDR1 LGHDT, CDR2 YNNKEL (reference sequence). The CDR3 totals 17 residues. V was shortened by 3 bases and J by 12 bases, with 27 bases between the two germline ends. CDR3 sequence: CASSHQKLPDSVLGQFF. DNA of the CDR3: TGTGCCAGCAGCCACCAAAAACTCCCGGACAGTGTCTTAGGGCAGTTCTTC.

The CDR3 nucleotides read TGTGCCAGCAGCTTAGATTCTAGCGGGGGGGAGTACTTC. Translation gives CASSLDSSGGEYF. This chain links TRBV11-2 with TRBJ2-7, with 12 bases that match TRBD2. Germline lookup yields CDR1 SGHAT and CDR2 FQNNGV. This CDR3 contains 13 residues. V gave up 0 bases and J gave up 11 bases; unmatched junction bases: 2.

This chain joins TRBV12-3 or TRBV12-4 and TRBJ2-7, with TRBD2 identical over 8 bases. Unmatched junction bases numbered 2, after V lost 2 bases and J lost 2 bases. The CDR3 extends over 14 amino acids. As DNA, the CDR3 is TGTGCCAGCAGTTTACAGACTAGCGCCTACGAGCAGTACTTC. This sequence encodes CASSLQTSAYEQYF.

The chain has TRBV11-2 and TRBJ2-7; D unresolved. Trimming pared 1 base from V and 2 bases from J, leaving 6 bases between. The CDR3 extends over 13 amino acids. Germline CDR1 SGHAT, CDR2 FQNNGV. CDR3 bases: TGTGCCAGCAGCTTAGCCACTACCTACGAGCAGTACTTC. Encoded protein: CASSLATTYEQYF. Full variable domain (rest looked up from reference TRBV11-2 and TRBJ2-7): EAGVAQSPRYKIIEKRQSVAFWCNPISGHATLYWYQQILGQGPKLLIQFQNNGVVDDSQLPKDRFSAERLKGVDSTLKIQPAKLEDSAVYLCASSLATTYEQYFGPGTRLTVT.

The V and J genes are TRBV7-9 and TRBJ1-1; possible D gene TRBD1, 5 bases. CDR1 is SEHNR, CDR2 FQNEAQ, per germline (reference sequence). This CDR3 is built from 15 residues. V was pared by 1 base and J by 0 bases, with 9 bases between. The CDR3: CASSLEEGMNTEAFF. CDR3 in DNA: TGTGCCAGCAGCTTAGAAGAGGGGATGAACACTGAAGCTTTCTTT.

This clonotype was observed a single time. The V and J genes are TRBV20-1 and TRBJ2-7; D is ambiguous. The germline V and J ends were trimmed by 1 base and 2 bases, with 12 bases remaining between them. The CDR3 covers 14 residues. The germline V gene encodes CDR1 DFQATT and CDR2 SNEGSKA (reference sequence). The CDR3 loop is CSARVSEPPYEQYF. CDR3 bases: TGCAGTGCTAGAGTTTCGGAACCCCCCTACGAGCAGTACTTC.

A single count supports this clonotype. V usage is TRBV18 and J usage is TRBJ2-3; D gene unclear. V gave up 6 bases and J gave up 6 bases, with 16 bases separating them. This CDR3 spans 14 amino acids. The germline V gene encodes CDR1 KGHSH and CDR2 LQKENI. The CDR3 sequence is CASSDVQIADTQYF. The CDR3 DNA is TGTGCCAGCTCTGACGTACAGATCGCGGATACGCAGTATTTT.

This chain joins TRBV7-8 and TRBJ2-3; the D is unclear. Germline V gives CDR1 SGHVS, CDR2 FQNEAQ. The V gene lost 8 bases and the J gene lost 2 bases, with 26 bases spanning the gap. The CDR3 covers 18 residues. CDR3 sequence reads: CASGLHMKGFSLTDTQYF. CDR3 nucleotide sequence: TGTGCCAGCGGCCTGCACATGAAGGGATTTTCTCTCACAGATACGCAGTATTTT.

CDR3 amino acids: CASSQQGVYEQYF. In DNA form, the CDR3 reads TGTGCCAGCAGTCAACAGGGTGTCTACGAGCAGTACTTC. V is TRBV12-3 or TRBV12-4 and J is TRBJ2-7; D is possibly TRBD1 (6 bases). The CDR3 sequence is 13 residues long. Trimming shortened V by 5 bases and J by 3 bases, and 11 bases separated the two germline ends.

The chain joins TRBV27 to TRBJ2-7; D unclear. The CDR3 has 13 residues. Germline V gene sequence: CDR1 MNHEY, CDR2 SMNVEV (reference sequence). Trimming left V 3 bases short and J 5 bases short, with 11 bases between. The CDR3: CASSFIGANEQYF. The DNA of the CDR3 is TGTGCCAGCAGTTTTATAGGAGCTAACGAGCAGTACTTC.

The chain recombines TRBV19 with TRBJ1-1; D is uncertain. Germline V CDR1 and CDR2: LNHDA, SQIVND (reference sequence). The CDR3 consists of 14 residues. Trimming left V 1 base short and J 0 bases short, with 6 bases between. The CDR3 nucleotides read TGTGCCAGTAGTATAGGGCAGATGAACACTGAAGCTTTCTTT. Translated, it gives CASSIGQMNTEAFF. Full variable domain (missing parts from reference TRBV19 and TRBJ1-1): DGGITQSPKYLFRKEGQNVTLSCEQNLNHDAMYWYRQDPGQGLRLIYYSQIVNDFQKGDIAEGYSVSREKKESFPLTVTSAQKNPTAFYLCASSIGQMNTEAFFGQGTRLTVV.